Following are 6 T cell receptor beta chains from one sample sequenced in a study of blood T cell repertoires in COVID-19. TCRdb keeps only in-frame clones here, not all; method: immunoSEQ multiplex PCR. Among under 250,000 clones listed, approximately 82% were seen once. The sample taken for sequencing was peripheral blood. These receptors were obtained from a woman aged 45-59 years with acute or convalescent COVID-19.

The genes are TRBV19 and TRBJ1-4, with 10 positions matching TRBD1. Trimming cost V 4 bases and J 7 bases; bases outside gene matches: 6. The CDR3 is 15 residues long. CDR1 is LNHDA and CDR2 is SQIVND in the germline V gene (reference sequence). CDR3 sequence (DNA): TGTGCCAGTAGTAGGGGGACAGGGGTGGCTGAAAAACTGTTTTTT. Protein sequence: CASSRGTGVAEKLFF. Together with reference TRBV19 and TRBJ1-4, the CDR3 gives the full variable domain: DGGITQSPKYLFRKEGQNVTLSCEQNLNHDAMYWYRQDPGQGLRLIYYSQIVNDFQKGDIAEGYSVSREKKESFPLTVTSAQKNPTAFYLCASSRGTGVAEKLFFGSGTQLSVL.

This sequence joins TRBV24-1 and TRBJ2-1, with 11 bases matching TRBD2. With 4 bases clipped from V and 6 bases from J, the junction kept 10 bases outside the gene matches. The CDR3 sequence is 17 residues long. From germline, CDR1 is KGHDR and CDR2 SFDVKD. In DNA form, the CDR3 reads TGTGCCACCAGTGACCATATACTAGCGGGAGATCCCAATGAGCAGTTCTTC. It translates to CATSDHILAGDPNEQFF.

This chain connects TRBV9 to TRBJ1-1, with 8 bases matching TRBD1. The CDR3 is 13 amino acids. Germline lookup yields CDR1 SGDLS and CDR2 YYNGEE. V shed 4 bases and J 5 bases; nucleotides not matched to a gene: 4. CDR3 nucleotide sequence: TGTGCCAGCAGCATCCAGGGGGCTACTGAAGCTTTCTTT. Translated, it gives CASSIQGATEAFF.

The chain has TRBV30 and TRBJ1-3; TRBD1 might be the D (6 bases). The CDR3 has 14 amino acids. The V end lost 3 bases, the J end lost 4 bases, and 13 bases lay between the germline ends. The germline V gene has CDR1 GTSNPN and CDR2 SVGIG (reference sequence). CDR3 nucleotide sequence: TGTGCCTGGAGGGGTGGTACAGGGGGAAACACCATATATTTT. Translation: CAWRGGTGGNTIYF.

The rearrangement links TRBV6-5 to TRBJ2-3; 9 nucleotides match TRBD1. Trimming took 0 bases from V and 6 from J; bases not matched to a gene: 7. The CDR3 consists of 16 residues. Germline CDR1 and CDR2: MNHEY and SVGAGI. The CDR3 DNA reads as TGTGCCAGCAGTTACTCCCGGACAGGGGTAGCGGATACGCAGTATTTT. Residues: CASSYSRTGVADTQYF.

The CDR3 here is CASSEGRTGPYYEQYF. DNA for the CDR3: TGTGCCAGCAGTGAAGGAAGGACAGGGCCTTACTACGAGCAGTACTTC. J is TRBJ2-7 and V is TRBV6-1, with 8 bases that match TRBD1. The CDR3 consists of 16 residues. Germline V lookup: CDR1 MNHNS, CDR2 SASEGT. The junction had 8 bases not matched to a gene; V was cut back by 1 base and J by 3 bases.